This T cell receptor (beta chain) was found in a study of T cell responses to AZD1222 COVID-19 vaccine. Sequenced by immunoSEQ multiplex PCR; TCRdb stores in-frame clones only, minus some. The sample includes roughly 99,000 clones, about 90% of them seen just once. This receptor was identified in an adult in good health. This material consisted of peripheral blood, taken on day 0 of AZD1222 vaccination.

The CDR3 DNA is TGCGCCAGCAGCTTGGCCTTAGATACGCAGTATTTT. It specifies CASSLALDTQYF. The J gene is TRBJ2-3, the V gene TRBV5-1; D uncertain. This CDR3 spans 12 amino acids. V lost 0 bases to trimming and J lost 5 bases, with 4 bases between them. Germline V gives CDR1 SGHRS, CDR2 YFSETQ.